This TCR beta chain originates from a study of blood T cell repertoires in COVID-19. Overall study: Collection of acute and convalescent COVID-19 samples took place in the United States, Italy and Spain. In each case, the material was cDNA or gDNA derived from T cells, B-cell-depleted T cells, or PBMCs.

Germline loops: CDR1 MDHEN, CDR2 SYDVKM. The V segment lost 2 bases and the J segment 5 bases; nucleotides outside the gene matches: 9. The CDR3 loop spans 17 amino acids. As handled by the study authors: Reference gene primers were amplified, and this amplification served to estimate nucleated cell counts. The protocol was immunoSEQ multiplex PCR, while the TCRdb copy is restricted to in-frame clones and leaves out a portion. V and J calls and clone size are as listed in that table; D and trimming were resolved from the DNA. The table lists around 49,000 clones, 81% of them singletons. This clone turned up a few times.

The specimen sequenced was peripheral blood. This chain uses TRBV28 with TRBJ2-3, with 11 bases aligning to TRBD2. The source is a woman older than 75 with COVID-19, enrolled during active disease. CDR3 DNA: TGTGCCAGCAGTTTAAGGACTAGCGGGCGGGATCAAGATACGCAGTATTTT. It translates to CASSLRTSGRDQDTQYF.